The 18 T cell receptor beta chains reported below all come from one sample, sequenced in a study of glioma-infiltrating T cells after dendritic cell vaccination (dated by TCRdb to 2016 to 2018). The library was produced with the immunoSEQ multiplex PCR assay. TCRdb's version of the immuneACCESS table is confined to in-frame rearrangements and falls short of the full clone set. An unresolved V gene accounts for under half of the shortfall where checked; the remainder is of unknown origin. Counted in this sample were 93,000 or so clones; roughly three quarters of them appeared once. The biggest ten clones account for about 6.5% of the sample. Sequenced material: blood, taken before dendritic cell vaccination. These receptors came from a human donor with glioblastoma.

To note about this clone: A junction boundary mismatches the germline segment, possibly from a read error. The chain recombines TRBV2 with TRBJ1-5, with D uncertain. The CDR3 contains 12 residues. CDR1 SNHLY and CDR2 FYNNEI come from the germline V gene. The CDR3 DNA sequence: TGTGCCAGCAGCGAAGTGGCTCAGCCCCAGCATTTT. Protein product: CASSEVAQPQHF. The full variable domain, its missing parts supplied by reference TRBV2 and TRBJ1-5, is EPEVTQTPSHQVTQMGQEVILRCVPISNHLYFYWYRQILGQKVEFLVSFYNNEISEKSEIFDDQFSVERPDGSNFTLKIRSTKLEDSAMYFCASSEVAQPQHFGDGTRLSIL.

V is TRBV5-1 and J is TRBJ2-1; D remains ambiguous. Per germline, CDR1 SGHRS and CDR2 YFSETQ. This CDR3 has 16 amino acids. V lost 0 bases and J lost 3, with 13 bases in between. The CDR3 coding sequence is TGCGCCAGCAGCTTGGCTGGCCCTGATAACTACAATGAGCAGTTCTTC. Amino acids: CASSLAGPDNYNEQFF.

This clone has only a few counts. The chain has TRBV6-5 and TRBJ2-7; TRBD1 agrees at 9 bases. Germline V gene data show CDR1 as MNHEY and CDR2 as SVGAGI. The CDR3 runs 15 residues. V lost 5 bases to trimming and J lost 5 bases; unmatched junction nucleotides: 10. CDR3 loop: CASSPTGGSGDEQYF. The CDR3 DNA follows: TGTGCCAGCAGTCCTACAGGGGGCAGTGGGGACGAGCAGTACTTC.

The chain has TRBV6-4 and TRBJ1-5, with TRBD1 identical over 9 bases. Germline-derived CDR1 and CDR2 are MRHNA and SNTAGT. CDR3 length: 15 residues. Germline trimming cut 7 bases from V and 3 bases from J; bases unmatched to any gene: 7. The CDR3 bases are TGTGCCAGCAACCGGGACAGGGCCTCCAATCAGCCCCAGCATTTT. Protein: CASNRDRASNQPQHF.

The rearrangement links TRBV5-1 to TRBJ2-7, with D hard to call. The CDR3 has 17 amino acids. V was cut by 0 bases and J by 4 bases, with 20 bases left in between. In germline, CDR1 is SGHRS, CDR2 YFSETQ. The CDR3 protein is CASSLGFEGKRRYEQYF. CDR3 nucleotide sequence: TGCGCCAGCAGCTTGGGTTTTGAAGGAAAGCGTAGATACGAGCAGTACTTC. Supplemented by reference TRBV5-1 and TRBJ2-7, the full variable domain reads KAGVTQTPRYLIKTRGQQVTLSCSPISGHRSVSWYQQTPGQGLQFLFEYFSETQRNKGNFPGRFSGRQFSNSRSEMNVSTLELGDSALYLCASSLGFEGKRRYEQYFGPGTRLTVT.

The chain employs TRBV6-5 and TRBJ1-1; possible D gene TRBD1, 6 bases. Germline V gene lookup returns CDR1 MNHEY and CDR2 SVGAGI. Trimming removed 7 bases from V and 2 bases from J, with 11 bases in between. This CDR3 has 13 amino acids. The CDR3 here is CASNTGINTEAFF. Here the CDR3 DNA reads TGTGCCAGCAACACAGGGATTAACACTGAAGCTTTCTTT.

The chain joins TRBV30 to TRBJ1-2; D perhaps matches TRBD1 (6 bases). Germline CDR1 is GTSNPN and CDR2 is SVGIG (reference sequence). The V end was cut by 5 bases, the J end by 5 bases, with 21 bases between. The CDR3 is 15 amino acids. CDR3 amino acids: CAWVRQGRNGYGYTF. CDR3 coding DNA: TGTGCCTGGGTTAGGCAGGGGAGAAATGGGTATGGCTACACCTTC.

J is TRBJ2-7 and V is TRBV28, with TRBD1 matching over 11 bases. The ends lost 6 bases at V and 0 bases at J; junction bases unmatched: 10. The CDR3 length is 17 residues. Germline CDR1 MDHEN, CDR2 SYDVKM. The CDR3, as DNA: TGTGCCAGCAGCCTTTTTCTGGGACAGGGGGGCTCCTACGAGCAGTACTTC. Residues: CASSLFLGQGGSYEQYF.

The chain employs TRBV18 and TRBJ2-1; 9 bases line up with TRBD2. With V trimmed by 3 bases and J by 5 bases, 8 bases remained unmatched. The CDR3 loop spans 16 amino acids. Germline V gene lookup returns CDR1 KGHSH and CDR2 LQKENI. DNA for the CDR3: TGTGCCAGCTCACCCATACTAGCGGGCTTAAACAATGAGCAGTTCTTC. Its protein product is CASSPILAGLNNEQFF.

CDR3 in amino acids: CASSPGQNTEAFF. CDR3 DNA sequence: TGTGCCAGCTCACCTGGACAGAACACTGAAGCTTTCTTT. V and J are TRBV18 and TRBJ1-1, with D tentatively TRBD1 (5 bases). V was pared by 3 bases and J by 1 base, with 6 bases between. The CDR3 covers 13 residues. Germline V lookup: CDR1 KGHSH, CDR2 LQKENI.

The CDR3 is CASSEAGGLEAFF. The CDR3 coding sequence is TGTGCCAGCAGTGAAGCCGGGGGGCTGGAAGCTTTCTTT. The chain couples TRBV6-1 to TRBJ1-1; D is perhaps TRBD1 (6 bases). Germline lookup yields CDR1 MNHNS and CDR2 SASEGT. The CDR3 runs to 13 residues. Trimming shortened V by 0 bases and J by 8 bases, and 10 bases separated the two germline ends.

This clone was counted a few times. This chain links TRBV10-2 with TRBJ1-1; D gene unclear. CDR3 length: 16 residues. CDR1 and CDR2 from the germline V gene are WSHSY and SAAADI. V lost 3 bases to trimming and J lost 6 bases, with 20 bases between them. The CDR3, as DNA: TGCGCCAGCAGTGATCAGACACGGAGGTTTTCGGCTGAAGCTTTCTTT. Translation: CASSDQTRRFSAEAFF.

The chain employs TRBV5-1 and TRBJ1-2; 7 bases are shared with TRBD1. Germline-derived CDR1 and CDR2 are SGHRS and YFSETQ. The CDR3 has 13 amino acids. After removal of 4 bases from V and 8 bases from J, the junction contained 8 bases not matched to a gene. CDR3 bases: TGCGCCAGCAGCCCGAGACAGGGCGCGGGCTACACCTTC. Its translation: CASSPRQGAGYTF.

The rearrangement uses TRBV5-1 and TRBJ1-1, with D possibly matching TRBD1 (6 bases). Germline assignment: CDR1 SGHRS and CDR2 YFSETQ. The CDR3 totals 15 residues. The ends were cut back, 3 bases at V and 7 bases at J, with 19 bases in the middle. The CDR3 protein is CASSWSRGAIREAFF. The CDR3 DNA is TGCGCCAGCAGCTGGTCGCGGGGGGCTATTCGTGAAGCTTTCTTT.

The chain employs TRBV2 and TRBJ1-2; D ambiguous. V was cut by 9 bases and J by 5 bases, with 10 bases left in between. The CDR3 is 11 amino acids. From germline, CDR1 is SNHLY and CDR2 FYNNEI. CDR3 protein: CAREDDYGYTF. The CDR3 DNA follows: TGTGCCAGGGAGGACGATTATGGCTACACCTTC.

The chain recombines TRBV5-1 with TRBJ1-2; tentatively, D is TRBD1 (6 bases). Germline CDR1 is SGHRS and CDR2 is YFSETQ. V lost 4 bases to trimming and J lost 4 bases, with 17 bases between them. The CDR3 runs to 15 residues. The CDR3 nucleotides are TGCGCCAGCAGCCCGGGCTCTACAGGGCCCTATGGCTACACCTTC. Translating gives CASSPGSTGPYGYTF.

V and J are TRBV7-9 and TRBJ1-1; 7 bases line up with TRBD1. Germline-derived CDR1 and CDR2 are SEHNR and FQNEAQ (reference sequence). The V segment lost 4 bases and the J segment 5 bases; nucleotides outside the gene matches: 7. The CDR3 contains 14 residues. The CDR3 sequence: CASSSQGTGTEAFF. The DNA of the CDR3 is TGTGCCAGCAGCTCACAGGGGACTGGGACTGAAGCTTTCTTT.

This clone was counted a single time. The CDR3 DNA sequence: TGTGCCAGCAGTTTGGACAGGCTGGCAACTAATGAAAAACTGTTTTTT. Translation: CASSLDRLATNEKLFF. The genes are TRBV28 and TRBJ1-4; 7 bases fit TRBD1. J lost 0 bases, V lost 3 bases, and 4 bases had no gene match. The CDR3 length is 16 residues. Germline-derived CDR1 and CDR2 are MDHEN and SYDVKM.